These 10 T cell receptor beta chains came from one sample sequenced in a study of T cell clonality in common variable immunodeficiency. TCRdb keeps only in-frame clones here, not all; method: immunoSEQ multiplex PCR. The sample yields approximately 44,000 clones, without any singletons. The sequencing input was peripheral blood mononuclear cells. Receptor source: a person between 18 and 75 years old in good health.

The sample holds many counts of this clone. From the germline J gene comes the end of the CDR3, since the read stops 3 residues before it. The V and J genes are TRBV19 and TRBJ2-7; a possible D gene is TRBD2 (5 bases). The CDR3 is 15 residues long. Germline CDR1 reads LNHDA; CDR2 reads SQIVND (reference sequence). Trimming cost V 3 bases and J 0 bases, with 12 bases left between them. The part of the CDR3 DNA that was read is TGTGCCAGTAGTATTTTCCCGGGGAGCTCCTACGAG. This codes for CASSIFPGSSYE. The entire CDR3 protein is CASSIFPGSSYEQYF.

Concerning this clone: The read terminates 3 residues before the CDR3 end, so the remaining end is supplied by the germline J gene. J is TRBJ1-6 and V is TRBV20-1; the D is unclear. CDR1 and CDR2 (germline): DFQATT, SNEGSKA (reference sequence). There are 13 residues in the CDR3. Trimming removed 3 bases at V and 11 bases at J, with 14 bases between. The part of the CDR3 DNA that was read is TGCAGTGCTAGGACCACGGGGATGACACCC. Translation: CSARTTGMTP. The entire CDR3 is CSARTTGMTPLHF.

At least ten counts were recorded for this clone. The sequenced fragment ends 3 residues before the CDR3 boundary, so the rest is inferred from the germline J gene. The chain employs TRBV4-1 and TRBJ1-2; 9 bases fit TRBD1. Germline V gives CDR1 MGHRA, CDR2 YSYEKL. The CDR3 runs to 15 residues. After removal of 4 bases from V and 7 bases from J, the junction contained 10 bases not matched to a gene. CDR3 DNA (partial): TGCGCCAGCAGCCCTTACAGGGACAGGGAAAGTGGC. Its translation: CASSPYRDRESG. In full, the CDR3 is CASSPYRDRESGYTF.

Worth noting for this clone: The read stops 3 residues short of the end of the CDR3; the missing end is completed from the germline J gene. The gene calls are TRBV11-2 and TRBJ2-1, with D possibly matching TRBD2 (6 bases). The CDR3 sequence is 15 residues long. The V gene lost 3 bases and the J gene lost 2 bases, with 11 bases spanning the gap. From germline, CDR1 is SGHAT and CDR2 FQNNGV. Incomplete CDR3 DNA: TGTGCCAGCAGCTTCGGCGGGGTGGCCTACAATGAG. This encodes CASSFGGVAYNE. The full CDR3 sequence reads CASSFGGVAYNEQFF.

This clone was counted at least ten times. Read sequence stops 3 residues before the CDR3 end, and the germline J gene provides the missing end. The chain carries TRBV5-1 and TRBJ2-2; 9 bases line up with TRBD2. Looked up from germline, CDR1 is SGHRS and CDR2 is YFSETQ. Trimming at V came to 0 bases and at J to 4 bases, leaving 4 bases not matched to a gene. The CDR3 extends over 16 amino acids. CDR3 DNA (partial): TGCGCCAGCAGCTTGGCGGCGGGAGGGCTCACCGGGGAG. As protein: CASSLAAGGLTGE. The whole CDR3 protein is CASSLAAGGLTGELFF.

Many counts were recorded for this clone. The read gets to within 3 residues of the CDR3 end, and the germline J gene fills in the rest. The chain uses TRBV20-1 and TRBJ1-5; D perhaps matches TRBD1 (5 bases). Germline V CDR1 and CDR2: DFQATT, SNEGSKA (reference sequence). Trimming stripped 6 bases from V and 6 bases from J, with 27 bases between. There are 17 residues in the CDR3. The CDR3 protein is CSARPTDLQVIGQPQHF. The CDR3 DNA, read in part, is TGCAGTGCCAGACCGACCGACCTACAGGTAATTGGTCAGCCC.

This clone was found many times. The read ends 3 residues shy of where the CDR3 ends; the end is completed using the germline J gene. This chain links TRBV5-6 with TRBJ2-7, with 8 bases aligning to TRBD2. The length of the CDR3 is 13 residues. CDR1 is SGHDT and CDR2 is YYEEEE in the germline V gene. The junction had 6 bases not matched to a gene; V was cut back by 7 bases and J by 3 bases. CDR3 loop: CASYPSGSYEQYF. The sequenced CDR3 bases are TGTGCCAGCTATCCGAGCGGGAGCTACGAG. Supplemented by reference TRBV5-6 and TRBJ2-7, the full variable domain reads DAGVTQSPTHLIKTRGQQVTLRCSPKSGHDTVSWYQQALGQGPQFIFQYYEEEERQRGNFPDRFSGHQFPNYSSELNVNALLLGDSALYLCASYPSGSYEQYFGPGTRLTVT.

Only a few counts were recorded for this clone. The CDR3 is cut off 3 residues early in the read; its end comes from the germline J gene. The chain couples TRBV5-1 to TRBJ2-1; D might be TRBD2 (7 bases). V lost 0 bases to trimming and J lost 7 bases, with 14 bases between them. The CDR3 covers 15 residues. CDR1 SGHRS and CDR2 YFSETQ come from the germline V gene. CDR3 DNA, as far as it was read: TGCGCCAGCAGCTTGGCCGGGGGGCTGGGGAATGAG. Its translation is CASSLAGGLGNE. In full, the CDR3 is CASSLAGGLGNEQFF.

Many counts were recorded for this clone. The CDR3 end lies 3 residues beyond the end of the read and is filled in from the germline J gene. The rearrangement joins TRBV12-3 or TRBV12-4 to TRBJ1-6; 7 bases align to TRBD1. The trim removed 6 bases at V and 4 bases at J, leaving 9 bases unmatched. The CDR3 has 16 amino acids. CDR3 DNA, as far as it was read: TGTGCCAGCAGCTACGGACAGGACGTATATAATTCACCC. Residues: CASSYGQDVYNSP. The full CDR3 is CASSYGQDVYNSPLHF.

The table lists this clone with many counts. The read comes to an end 3 residues before the CDR3 does, leaving the germline J gene to fill in the end. The chain combines TRBV20-1 with TRBJ1-5; 9 bases match TRBD1. In germline, CDR1 is DFQATT, CDR2 SNEGSKA (reference sequence). The CDR3 contains 14 residues. V lost 3 bases, J lost 4 bases, and 4 bases stayed unmatched. The part of the CDR3 DNA that was read is TGCAGTGCTAGCCACGGGACAGGGAATCAGCCC. Translation: CSASHGTGNQP. The complete CDR3 reads CSASHGTGNQPQHF.